The 8 T cell receptor beta chains below come from one sample, sequenced in a study of T cell responses to AZD1222 COVID-19 vaccine (dated by TCRdb to the early 2020s). The method behind the library was the immunoSEQ multiplex PCR assay. As stored in TCRdb, this immuneACCESS dataset retains in-frame rearrangements with V and J assigned. A fraction of the clones does not appear; measured against another copy, unresolved V genes explain less than half of the discrepancy, and the remainder lacks a known reason. The sample profile shows 130,000 to 150,000 clones; approximately 90% of them were found once. The top ten hold approximately 3% of the sample. The sample's time point label is to be understood as: baseline before first vaccination. The treatment or condition label, read with the paper, signifies: meningococcal conjugate vaccine given as trial control. This specimen consisted of peripheral blood, obtained on day 0 of MenACWY control vaccination. These receptors all stem from an adult in good health.

V usage is TRBV30 and J usage is TRBJ1-6, with D possibly being TRBD1 (6 bases). The V end was cut by 2 bases, the J end by 11 bases, with 16 bases between. Germline lookup yields CDR1 GTSNPN and CDR2 SVGIG (reference sequence). This CDR3 has 14 amino acids. The CDR3 sequence: CAWSLHGTMAPLHF. The CDR3 bases are TGTGCCTGGAGTCTCCACGGGACAATGGCACCCCTCCACTTT.

With respect to this clone: Other DNA sequences in this sample translate to the same CDR3. The chain couples TRBV5-1 to TRBJ1-2; D is unclear. Germline V lookup: CDR1 SGHRS, CDR2 YFSETQ. Trimming removed 2 bases at V and 0 bases at J, with 2 bases between. This CDR3 comprises 12 residues. The CDR3 is CASSLANYGYTF. The CDR3 DNA reads TGCGCCAGCAGCTTAGCTAACTATGGCTACACCTTC.

V gene TRBV4-2 combines with J gene TRBJ2-1; 12 bases fit TRBD2. This CDR3 comprises 15 residues. J lost 5 bases, V lost 4 bases, and 3 bases had no gene match. Germline-derived CDR1 and CDR2 are LGHNA and YNFKEQ. The DNA for the CDR3 is TGTGCCAGCAGCCCGGGACTAGCGGGCAACAATGAGCAGTTCTTC. It is translated as CASSPGLAGNNEQFF.

This clone was found once. The J gene is TRBJ1-5, the V gene TRBV19, with TRBD1 identical over 7 bases. CDR3 size: 16 residues. V was pared by 4 bases and J by 2 bases, with 8 bases of the junction left unmatched. Germline lookup yields CDR1 LNHDA and CDR2 SQIVND (reference sequence). CDR3 amino acids: CASSTGGGAGNQPQHF. CDR3 DNA sequence: TGTGCCAGTAGTACGGGAGGGGGCGCGGGCAATCAGCCCCAGCATTTT.

This chain uses TRBV7-9 with TRBJ1-1; D gene unclear. This CDR3 has 12 amino acids. Trimming took 6 bases from V and 7 from J, leaving 12 bases between them. CDR1 and CDR2 (germline): SEHNR, FQNEAQ (reference sequence). The CDR3 DNA reads TGTGCCAGCAGTTCCAGAAGTATTGAAGCTTTCTTT. Translating gives CASSSRSIEAFF.

The V and J genes are TRBV7-2 and TRBJ2-7, with 10 bases identical to TRBD2. Germline V gene lookup returns CDR1 SGHTA and CDR2 FQGNSA. V lost 4 bases to trimming and J lost 4 bases; unmatched junction nucleotides: 7. This CDR3 is built from 15 residues. The CDR3 reads CASSYSGTSEYEQYF. DNA for the CDR3: TGTGCCAGCAGCTACTCCGGGACTAGCGAGTACGAGCAGTACTTC.

The V call is TRBV15, the J call TRBJ1-2, with unresolved D. Germline CDR1 reads LNHNV; CDR2 reads YYDKDF (reference sequence). The CDR3 loop spans 14 amino acids. V lost 3 bases to trimming and J lost 5 bases, with 13 bases between them. The CDR3 spells CATSRGNEGYGYTF. The CDR3 DNA is TGTGCCACCAGCAGGGGGAACGAGGGATATGGCTACACCTTC.

This chain uses TRBV25-1 with TRBJ2-1; the match to TRBD2 covers 9 bases. This CDR3 comprises 16 residues. J lost 2 bases, V lost 4 bases, and 6 bases had no gene match. Per germline, CDR1 MGHDK and CDR2 SYGVNS. The CDR3 region has the DNA TGTGCCAGCAGTGCCCGGGGCGGGGGGGCCTACAATGAGCAGTTCTTC. It specifies CASSARGGGAYNEQFF.